The 29 T cell receptor beta chains below all came from one sample that was sequenced in a study of T-cell reconstitution after alpha-beta-depleted transplantation in children. TCRbeta library construction was performed incorporating unique molecular identifiers. In TCRdb, the PCR reads were re-called with MiXCR into one record per CDR3 protein. The table has 600,000 to 700,000 distinct CDR3 sequences, roughly 15% seen once. The material sequenced was PBMCs from the stem cell graft donor, taken from the stem cell graft. Source of these receptors: a human donor who donated a stem cell graft to a child with acute myeloid leukemia.

V usage is TRBV7-2 and J usage is TRBJ2-3; D is uncertain. Trimming shortened V by 2 bases and J by 4 bases, and 7 bases separated the two germline ends. The CDR3 runs to 13 residues. CDR1 is SGHTA and CDR2 is FQGNSA in the germline V gene. In DNA form, the CDR3 reads TGTGCCAGCAGCTTAATGACGTCAGATACGCAGTATTTT. Encoded protein: CASSLMTSDTQYF.

This clonotype was counted at least ten times. The genes are TRBV10-3 and TRBJ2-1; perhaps D is TRBD1 or TRBD2 (6 bases each). V gave up 4 bases and J gave up 2 bases, with 9 bases separating them. There are 14 residues in the CDR3. Germline loops: CDR1 ENHRY, CDR2 SYGVKD. CDR3 sequence: CAISAGAAYNEQFF. The CDR3, as DNA: TGTGCCATCAGTGCGGGGGCCGCCTACAATGAGCAGTTCTTC.

The chain combines TRBV20-1 with TRBJ2-3; 10 nucleotides align to TRBD2. The V segment lost 1 base and the J segment 8 bases; nucleotides outside the gene matches: 9. The germline CDR1 and CDR2 sequences are DFQATT and SNEGSKA (reference sequence). The CDR3 extends over 15 amino acids. The CDR3 spells CSARGGASGGGTQYF. The DNA of the CDR3 is TGCAGTGCTAGAGGGGGCGCTAGCGGGGGTGGTACGCAGTATTTT.

The rearrangement uses TRBV6-6 and TRBJ2-5, with a tentative D call TRBD1 (5 bases). The CDR3 has 13 residues. The V end lost 7 bases, the J end lost 2 bases, and 11 bases lay between the germline ends. Germline V gives CDR1 MNHNY, CDR2 SVGAGI (reference sequence). DNA of the CDR3: TGTGCCAGCAACAGGACACCTCAAGAGACCCAGTACTTC. Residues: CASNRTPQETQYF.

This clonotype has at least ten counts. The chain employs TRBV20-1 and TRBJ1-4, with 11 bases that match TRBD1. CDR3 length equals 15 residues. In germline, CDR1 is DFQATT, CDR2 SNEGSKA (reference sequence). The junction had 9 bases not matched to a gene; V was cut back by 5 bases and J by 7 bases. Written as DNA, the CDR3 is TGCAGTGCTTCTGACGCCGGGACAGGGGGTGAAAAACTGTTTTTT. Translation gives CSASDAGTGGEKLFF.

This clonotype came up many times. This chain joins TRBV20-1 and TRBJ2-3; TRBD2 matches at 12 bases. The J segment lost 8 bases and the V segment lost 5 bases, leaving 8 bases of the junction unmatched. Per the germline V gene, CDR1 is DFQATT and CDR2 is SNEGSKA (reference sequence). The CDR3 runs 14 residues. The CDR3 nucleotides are TGCAGTGCTCATTATCTAGCGGGGGGGCTTACGCAGTATTTT. Residues: CSAHYLAGGLTQYF.

V gene TRBV7-9 combines with J gene TRBJ1-2; D is undetermined. Looked up from germline, CDR1 is SEHNR and CDR2 is FQNEAQ (reference sequence). V lost 2 bases to trimming and J lost 8 bases, with 21 bases between them. CDR3 size: 16 residues. CDR3 protein: CASSLMMVRNSGGYTF. The CDR3 nucleotides read TGTGCCAGCAGCTTAATGATGGTGAGGAATTCCGGCGGCTACACCTTC. Using reference TRBV7-9 and TRBJ1-2 for the parts outside the CDR3, the full variable domain is DTGVSQNPRHKITKRGQNVTFRCDPISEHNRLYWYRQTLGQGPEFLTYFQNEAQLEKSRLLSDRFSAERPKGSFSTLEIQRTEQGDSAMYLCASSLMMVRNSGGYTFGSGTRLTVV.

This clonotype was detected ten times or more. The J gene is TRBJ2-5, the V gene TRBV12-5; 9 nucleotides line up with TRBD2. CDR1 and CDR2 from the germline V gene are LGHNT and FRNRAP. This CDR3 spans 15 amino acids. V trimming: 1 base; J trimming: 3 bases; junction bases outside the gene matches: 3. For the CDR3, the DNA is TGTGCTAGTGGTTTGGGACTAGCGGATAAAGAGACCCAGTACTTC. Translated: CASGLGLADKETQYF.

This clonotype was detected ten times or more. DNA of the CDR3: TGTGCCATCACCGGAACTGGTGAGCAGTTCTTC. This codes for CAITGTGEQFF. The chain recombines TRBV10-3 with TRBJ2-1, with unresolved D. Germline CDR1 ENHRY, CDR2 SYGVKD. CDR3 length equals 11 residues. V shed 7 bases and J shed 9 bases, with 10 bases lying between them.

This clonotype was counted ten times or more. CDR3 sequence reads: CSAREGGNEQFF. The CDR3 nucleotides read TGCAGTGCTAGAGAAGGGGGGAATGAGCAGTTCTTC. The chain combines TRBV20-1 with TRBJ2-1; D is tentatively TRBD1 or TRBD2 (6 bases each). CDR1 DFQATT and CDR2 SNEGSKA come from the germline V gene (reference sequence). The CDR3 extends over 12 amino acids. V was pared by 0 bases and J by 7 bases, with 7 bases between.

The chain carries TRBV20-1 and TRBJ2-1; 7 bases are a match to TRBD1. The V and J ends lost 3 bases and 10 bases, in that order; junction bases with no gene match: 24. CDR3 length equals 18 residues. Germline V gene data show CDR1 as DFQATT and CDR2 as SNEGSKA (reference sequence). This chain's CDR3 is CSARGTGDLEAGPEEQFF. The CDR3 coding sequence is TGCAGTGCTAGGGGCACAGGGGATCTTGAAGCTGGTCCAGAAGAGCAGTTCTTC.

This clonotype was seen at least ten times. This chain uses TRBV20-1 with TRBJ1-1; D remains unclear. V gave up 3 bases and J gave up 4 bases, with 18 bases separating them. CDR3 length: 15 amino acids. Per germline, CDR1 DFQATT and CDR2 SNEGSKA (reference sequence). The chain's CDR3 is CSARDFLVPTTEAFF. The CDR3 nucleotides read TGCAGTGCTAGGGACTTCCTCGTCCCAACCACTGAAGCTTTCTTT.

This clonotype was counted many times. V usage is TRBV20-1 and J usage is TRBJ1-4; no clear D. This CDR3 region has 13 residues. V was trimmed by 6 bases and J by 3 bases, leaving 11 bases between them. CDR1 and CDR2 from the germline V gene are DFQATT and SNEGSKA (reference sequence). DNA of the CDR3: TGCAGTGCCCCCGCGACCTCTAATGAAAAACTGTTTTTT. Amino acids: CSAPATSNEKLFF.

This clonotype showed up just a few times. The chain carries TRBV5-1 and TRBJ2-7, with 11 bases identical to TRBD2. Germline V lookup: CDR1 SGHRS, CDR2 YFSETQ. The CDR3 runs to 16 residues. V was clipped by 0 bases and J by 3 bases; unmatched bases: 5. The CDR3: CASSLEPSGGLYEQYV. For the CDR3, the DNA is TGCGCCAGCAGCTTGGAACCTAGCGGGGGGCTCTACGAGCAGTACGTC.

This clonotype was detected many times. This chain links TRBV28 with TRBJ2-7, with TRBD1 identical over 9 bases. Germline CDR1 is MDHEN and CDR2 is SYDVKM. V was pared by 6 bases and J by 4 bases, with 7 bases of the junction left unmatched. This CDR3 region has 14 residues. The CDR3 sequence: CASSFGTGIYEQYV. The CDR3 coding sequence is TGTGCCAGCAGCTTCGGGACAGGGATATACGAGCAGTACGTC.

This clonotype was seen a few times. The chain links TRBV5-1 to TRBJ2-2, with 8 nucleotides matching TRBD1. Trimming at V came to 2 bases and at J to 2 bases, leaving 8 bases not matched to a gene. The CDR3 loop spans 17 amino acids. Germline loops: CDR1 SGHRS, CDR2 YFSETQ. The CDR3 nucleotides read TGCGCCAGCAGCTTACGACAGACAGGGGTAAACACCGGGGAGCTGTTTTTT. This encodes CASSLRQTGVNTGELFF.

This clonotype was detected many times. The V call is TRBV29-1, the J call TRBJ2-5; D perhaps matches TRBD1 (6 bases). CDR1 is SQVTM, CDR2 ANQGSEA, per germline. Trimming stripped 7 bases from V and 4 bases from J, with 16 bases between. The CDR3 is made up of 13 amino acids. CDR3 nucleotides: TGCAGCGCCGCCAGGGGTTTAGGAGAGACCCAGTACTTC. Translation: CSAARGLGETQYF.

This clonotype was picked up a small number of times. The J gene is TRBJ2-1, the V gene TRBV21-1; the DNA was not compared with TRBD1, the D call given in the table. TRBV21-1 corresponds to a pseudogene. The CDR3 runs 15 residues. CDR3 in DNA: TGTGCCAGCAGCCCTCAAACGCGACAGTACAATGAGCAGTTCTTC. Amino acids: CASSPQTRQYNEQFF.

This chain links TRBV15 with TRBJ2-7; D not resolved. This CDR3 comprises 14 residues. Germline V gene sequence: CDR1 LNHNV, CDR2 YYDKDF (reference sequence). The V gene lost 1 base and the J gene lost 2 bases, with 9 bases spanning the gap. As DNA, the CDR3 is TGTGCCACCAGCAGAGGAAGGGTCCCCTACGAGCAGTACTTC. Protein product: CATSRGRVPYEQYF.

The rearrangement joins TRBV20-1 to TRBJ2-5, with D maybe TRBD2 (6 bases). The germline gives CDR1 DFQATT, CDR2 SNEGSKA (reference sequence). The CDR3 has 16 residues. V gave up 0 bases and J gave up 3 bases, with 17 bases separating them. The DNA of the CDR3 is TGCAGTGCTAGAGATTTTGAGGAGGGACGGGAAGAGACCCAGTACTTC. Its translation is CSARDFEEGREETQYF.

This clonotype was seen ten or more times. CDR3 in amino acids: CASSLNQGADTEAFF. The CDR3 DNA reads TGTGCCAGCAGTCTTAACCAGGGGGCGGACACTGAAGCTTTCTTT. The chain combines TRBV12-3 or TRBV12-4 with TRBJ1-1; 8 bases fit TRBD1. The CDR3 sequence is 15 residues long. Trimming took 5 bases from V and 3 from J; bases not matched to a gene: 8.

This clonotype appeared many times. This chain connects TRBV29-1 to TRBJ2-7; 10 bases agree with TRBD1. V lost 7 bases, J lost 3 bases, and 6 bases stayed unmatched. The germline gives CDR1 SQVTM, CDR2 ANQGSEA. This CDR3 is 13 amino acids long. In DNA form, the CDR3 reads TGCAGCGCCCTGGGGGACAGGGGCTACGAGCAGTACTTC. This codes for CSALGDRGYEQYF.

This clonotype was seen a handful of times. The CDR3 nucleotides read TGCAGTGCTAGAGATTACCGAGGACAGGGGGCTAGAGAGACCCAGTACTTC. It is translated as CSARDYRGQGARETQYF. This chain joins TRBV20-1 and TRBJ2-5; TRBD1 matches 11 bases. V lost 0 bases to trimming and J lost 4 bases; unmatched junction nucleotides: 10. Germline values: CDR1 DFQATT, CDR2 SNEGSKA (reference sequence). The CDR3 covers 17 residues.

This clonotype appeared many times. The CDR3 here is CATSDFDRGGPDTQYF. CDR3 coding DNA: TGTGCCACCAGTGACTTTGACAGGGGAGGACCAGATACGCAGTATTTT. The chain is built from TRBV24-1 and TRBJ2-3; 8 nucleotides match TRBD1. Per germline, CDR1 KGHDR and CDR2 SFDVKD. The V and J ends lost 4 bases and 4 bases, in that order; junction bases with no gene match: 9. The CDR3 sequence is 16 residues long.

This clonotype has a single count. The V call is TRBV12-3 or TRBV12-4, the J call TRBJ2-5, with 13 bases matching TRBD2. The CDR3 has 16 amino acids. After removal of 8 bases from V and 1 base from J, the junction contained 7 bases not matched to a gene. CDR3 loop: CASGGTSGEIQETQYF. The CDR3 coding sequence is TGTGCCAGCGGGGGGACTAGCGGGGAAATCCAAGAGACCCAGTACTTC.

This clonotype was counted a few times. The V call is TRBV12-3 or TRBV12-4, the J call TRBJ1-6, with 7 bases lining up with TRBD1. This CDR3 region has 13 residues. The V gene end was trimmed by 5 bases and the J gene end by 10 bases; junction bases not matched to a gene: 5. CDR3 in DNA: TGTGCCAGCAGTATCGGACAGGAATCACCCCTCCACTTT. Protein product: CASSIGQESPLHF.

V and J are TRBV5-1 and TRBJ1-4; D unresolved. The CDR3 covers 15 residues. CDR1 is SGHRS, CDR2 YFSETQ, per germline. Trimming shortened V by 1 base and J by 0 bases, and 7 bases separated the two germline ends. CDR3 coding DNA: TGCGCCAGCAGCTTGCGGACCGCAACTAATGAAAAACTGTTTTTT. This gives the protein CASSLRTATNEKLFF.

This clonotype was picked up many times. The chain combines TRBV15 with TRBJ2-1; D possibly corresponds to TRBD2 (7 bases). This CDR3 spans 14 amino acids. Trimming took 8 bases from V and 8 from J, leaving 19 bases between them. Germline CDR1 and CDR2: LNHNV and YYDKDF (reference sequence). CDR3 DNA sequence: TGTGCCACCGGGCTAAGGGGGGGAACCGATGAGCAGTTCTTC. It is translated as CATGLRGGTDEQFF.

This chain joins TRBV24-1 and TRBJ2-2; 7 bases are shared with TRBD1. The trim removed 6 bases at V and 0 bases at J, leaving 6 bases unmatched. The CDR3 covers 16 residues. Germline V gives CDR1 KGHDR, CDR2 SFDVKD. CDR3 amino acids: CATSQDRLANTGELFF. The CDR3 DNA sequence: TGTGCCACCAGTCAGGACAGGTTGGCGAACACCGGGGAGCTGTTTTTT.